This T cell receptor (beta chain) was retrieved from a study of T cells in Graves' hyperthyroidism and ophthalmopathy. For this clonotype: Its antigen is currently unknown.

If no ophthalmopathy progression occurred within 18 months, Graves' hyperthyroidism was stable. Diagnosis rested on symptoms, serum thyroxine and TRAb, thyroid ultrasound, and orbital computed tomography. Source material for PBMCs was 10 ml fresh peripheral blood. General study results and limits: Blood also held most thyroid clonotypes expanded beyond 0.001.

Researchers took RNA transcripts and amplified the TCR beta CDR3 regions from them. First-round RT-PCR of the TCR CDR3 relied on the HTBI primer set. A single record per CDR3 protein comes from TCRdb applying MiXCR to the multiplex PCR reads. The data hold 300,000 to 400,000 distinct CDR3 sequences, with roughly 14% observed a single time. This receptor was taken from a woman aged 30 to 39 with Graves' hyperthyroidism. The sample comprised blood.

The CDR3 region has the DNA TGTGCCAGCGGGGAAATCCCTGGCGAGCAGTACTTC. Its translation is CASGEIPGEQYF. The chain recombines TRBV6-2 or TRBV6-3 with TRBJ2-7; D remains ambiguous. This CDR3 has 12 residues. Trimming removed 8 bases from V and 6 bases from J, with 14 bases in between. Germline assignment: CDR1 MNHEY and CDR2 SVGEGT.